The clone carrying this TCR beta chain was found once. The antigen remains unidentified. This sample was taken from a study of STAT5B mutations in CD4+ large granular lymphocyte leukemia. Study at large: Healthy donors showed HLA-associated enrichment of the CDR3 'QG' motif. General study results and limits: TRBV06-family usage was enriched in top patient clones (8/27) versus controls (2/35). About 24% of private leukemic clonotypes occurred rarely in other patients' non-leukemic repertoires.

Clones were sequenced by immunoSEQ multiplex PCR, and TCRdb holds only the in-frame ones, with some missing. The sample holds approximately 33,000 clones, 65% to 70% seen once. Control samples were healthy donors' buffy coats. The CDR3 consists of 14 residues. Trimming took off 5 bases at V and 2 bases at J, with 12 bases between the two ends. CDR1 and CDR2 from the germline V gene are SGHVS and FQNEAQ. This sequence joins TRBV7-8 and TRBJ1-2; D possibly corresponds to TRBD1 (5 bases). Sequencing was done on a sample of CD4+ T cells from blood buffy coats. The receptor's source is a human donor in good health. DNA of the CDR3: TGTGCCAGCAGCCCCGGGGGGGACAACTATGGCTACACCTTC. Its protein is CASSPGGDNYGYTF.